The present TCR beta chain was sequenced within a study of control samples from healthy donors and cancer patients. Clones were sequenced by immunoSEQ multiplex PCR, and TCRdb holds only the in-frame ones, with some missing. The sample consists of about 130,000 clones, approximately 90% of them appearing once. The CDR3 covers 13 residues. V lost 3 bases, J lost 2 bases, and 7 bases lay in between. The clonotype was recovered from a man younger than 35 in good health. Material for sequencing was blood. The chain joins TRBV12-3 or TRBV12-4 to TRBJ1-1; D gene unclear. This CDR3 is CASSFKYNTEAFF. Written as DNA, the CDR3 is TGTGCCAGCAGTTTTAAGTACAACACTGAAGCTTTCTTT.